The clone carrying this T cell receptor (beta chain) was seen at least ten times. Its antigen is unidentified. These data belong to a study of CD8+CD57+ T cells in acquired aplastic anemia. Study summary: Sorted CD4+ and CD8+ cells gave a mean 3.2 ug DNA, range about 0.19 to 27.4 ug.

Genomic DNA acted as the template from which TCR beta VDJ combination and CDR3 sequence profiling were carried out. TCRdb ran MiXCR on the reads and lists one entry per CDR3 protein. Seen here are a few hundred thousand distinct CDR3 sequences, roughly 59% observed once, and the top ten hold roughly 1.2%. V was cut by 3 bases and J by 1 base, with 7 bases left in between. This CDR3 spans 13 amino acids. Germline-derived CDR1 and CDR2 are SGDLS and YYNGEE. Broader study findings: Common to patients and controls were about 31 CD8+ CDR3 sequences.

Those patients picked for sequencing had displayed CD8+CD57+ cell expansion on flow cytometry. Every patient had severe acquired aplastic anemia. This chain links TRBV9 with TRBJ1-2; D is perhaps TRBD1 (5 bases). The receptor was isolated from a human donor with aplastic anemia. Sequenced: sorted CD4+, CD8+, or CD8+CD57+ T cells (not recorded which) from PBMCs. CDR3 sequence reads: CASSEGNNYGYTF. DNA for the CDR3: TGTGCCAGCAGCGAGGGGAATAACTATGGCTACACCTTC. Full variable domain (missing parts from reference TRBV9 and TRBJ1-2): DSGVTQTPKHLITATGQRVTLRCSPRSGDLSVYWYQQSLDQGLQFLIQYYNGEERAKGNILERFSAQQFPDLHSELNLSSLELGDSALYFCASSEGNNYGYTFGSGTRLTVV.